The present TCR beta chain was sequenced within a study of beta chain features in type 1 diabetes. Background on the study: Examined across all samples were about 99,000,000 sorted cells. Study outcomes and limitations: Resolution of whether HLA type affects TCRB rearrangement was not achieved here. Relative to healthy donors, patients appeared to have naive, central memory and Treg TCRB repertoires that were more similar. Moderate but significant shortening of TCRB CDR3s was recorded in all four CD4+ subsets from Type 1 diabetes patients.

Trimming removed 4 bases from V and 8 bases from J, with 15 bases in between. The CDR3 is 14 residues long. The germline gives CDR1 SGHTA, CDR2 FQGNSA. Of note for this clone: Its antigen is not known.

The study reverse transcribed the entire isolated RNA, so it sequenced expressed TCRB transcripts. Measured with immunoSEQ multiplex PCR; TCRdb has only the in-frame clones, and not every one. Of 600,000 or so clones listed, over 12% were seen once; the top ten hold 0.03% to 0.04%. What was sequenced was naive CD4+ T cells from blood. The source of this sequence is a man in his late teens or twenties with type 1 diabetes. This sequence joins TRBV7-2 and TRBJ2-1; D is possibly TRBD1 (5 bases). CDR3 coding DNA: TGTGCCAGCAGCTCCAGGGTAGGAGATGATGAGCAGTTCTTC. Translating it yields CASSSRVGDDEQFF. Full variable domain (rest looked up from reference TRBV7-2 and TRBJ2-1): GAGVSQSPSNKVTEKGKDVELRCDPISGHTALYWYRQSLGQGLEFLIYFQGNSAPDKSGLPSDRFSAERTGGSVSTLTIQRTQQEDSAVYLCASSSRVGDDEQFFGPGTRLTVL.